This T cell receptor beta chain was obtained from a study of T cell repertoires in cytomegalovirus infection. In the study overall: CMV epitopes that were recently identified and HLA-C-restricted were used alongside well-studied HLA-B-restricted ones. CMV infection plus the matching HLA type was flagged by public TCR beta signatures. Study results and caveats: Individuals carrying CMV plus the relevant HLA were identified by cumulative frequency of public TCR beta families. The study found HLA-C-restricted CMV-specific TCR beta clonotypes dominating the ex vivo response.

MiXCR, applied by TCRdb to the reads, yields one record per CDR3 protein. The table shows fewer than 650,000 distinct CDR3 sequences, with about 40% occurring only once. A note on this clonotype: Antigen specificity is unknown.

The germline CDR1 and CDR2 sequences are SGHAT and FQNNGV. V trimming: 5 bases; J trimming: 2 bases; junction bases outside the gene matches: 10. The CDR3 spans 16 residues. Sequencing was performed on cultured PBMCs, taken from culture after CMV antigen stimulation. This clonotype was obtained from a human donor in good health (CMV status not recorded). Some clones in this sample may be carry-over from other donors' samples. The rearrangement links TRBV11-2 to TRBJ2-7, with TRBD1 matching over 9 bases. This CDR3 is CASSKDRGIAAYEQYF. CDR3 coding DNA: TGTGCCAGCAGCAAGGACAGGGGAATAGCCGCCTACGAGCAGTACTTC. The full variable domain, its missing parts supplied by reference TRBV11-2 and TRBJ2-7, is EAGVAQSPRYKIIEKRQSVAFWCNPISGHATLYWYQQILGQGPKLLIQFQNNGVVDDSQLPKDRFSAERLKGVDSTLKIQPAKLEDSAVYLCASSKDRGIAAYEQYFGPGTRLTVT.